One and the same sample provided the 23 T cell receptor beta chains below, sequenced in a study of cytomegalovirus exposure and HLA in healthy donors. PCR primers comprised 60 Vbeta and 13 Jbeta primers. The assay was immunoSEQ multiplex PCR, and TCRdb's table has in-frame clones only and misses some. The repertoire consists of approximately 200,000 clones, with 65% to 90% occurring once and the leading ten covering 1.2% to 1.5%. The source material was PBMCs. These receptors all come from a girl aged 5-17 years in good health and CMV-seronegative.

The chain is built from TRBV7-2 and TRBJ1-1; D is unresolved. V shed 7 bases and J shed 7 bases, with 10 bases lying between them. Per the germline V gene, CDR1 is SGHTA and CDR2 is FQGNSA. The CDR3 covers 11 residues. The CDR3 DNA follows: TGTGCCAGCACCAGTTCGTTTGAAGCTTTCTTT. Translated, it gives CASTSSFEAFF.

The chain links TRBV4-1 to TRBJ2-3, with 13 bases lining up with TRBD2. Germline-derived CDR1 and CDR2 are MGHRA and YSYEKL. Trimming at V came to 4 bases and at J to 3 bases, leaving 4 bases not matched to a gene. CDR3 size: 16 residues. CDR3: CASSREGLAGTDTQYF. DNA of the CDR3: TGCGCCAGCAGCCGAGAGGGACTAGCGGGGACAGATACGCAGTATTTT.

The gene calls are TRBV7-2 and TRBJ2-5; weak D call: TRBD2 (6 bases). Trimming removed 6 bases from V and 1 base from J, with 9 bases in between. This CDR3 spans 13 amino acids. Germline-derived CDR1 and CDR2 are SGHTA and FQGNSA. CDR3 DNA sequence: TGTGCCAGCAGTCGGGACTTCCAAGAGACCCAGTACTTC. Protein: CASSRDFQETQYF.

V gene TRBV28 combines with J gene TRBJ1-2; D possibly corresponds to TRBD1 (6 bases). Trimming left V 5 bases short and J 1 base short, with 8 bases between. Germline V CDR1 and CDR2: MDHEN, SYDVKM. The CDR3 totals 13 residues. CDR3 bases: TGTGCCAGCAGTCTGGGACATAACTATGGCTACACCTTC. Translating gives CASSLGHNYGYTF.

V is TRBV9 and J is TRBJ1-3, with TRBD1 matching over 8 bases. Germline assignment: CDR1 SGDLS and CDR2 YYNGEE. Trimming at V came to 4 bases and at J to 5 bases, leaving 8 bases not matched to a gene. The CDR3 length is 15 residues. DNA of the CDR3: TGTGCCAGCAGCCCCGCAGGGGGCACTCGAAACACCATATATTTT. Protein sequence: CASSPAGGTRNTIYF.

A few counts support this clone. The chain uses TRBV30 and TRBJ2-2; D ambiguous. V lost 1 base to trimming and J lost 6 bases, with 9 bases between them. Germline V gene data show CDR1 as GTSNPN and CDR2 as SVGIG (reference sequence). The CDR3 has 13 residues. CDR3 bases: TGTGCCTGGAGTGAATTAGAATCCGGGGAGCTGTTTTTT. Translating it yields CAWSELESGELFF.

Here the CDR3 reads CASSLLAGSQYEQFF. CDR3 in DNA: TGCGCCAGCAGCTTGCTGGCGGGATCCCAATATGAGCAGTTCTTC. The chain carries TRBV5-1 and TRBJ2-1; possible D gene TRBD2, 6 bases. Germline V gene lookup returns CDR1 SGHRS and CDR2 YFSETQ. Trimming removed 1 base at V and 8 bases at J, with 16 bases between. CDR3 length: 15 amino acids. Filled out from reference TRBV5-1 and TRBJ2-1, the complete variable domain reads KAGVTQTPRYLIKTRGQQVTLSCSPISGHRSVSWYQQTPGQGLQFLFEYFSETQRNKGNFPGRFSGRQFSNSRSEMNVSTLELGDSALYLCASSLLAGSQYEQFFGPGTRLTVL.

This chain joins TRBV6-6 and TRBJ2-6, with TRBD1 matching over 7 bases. The V segment lost 2 bases and the J segment 8 bases; nucleotides outside the gene matches: 6. Germline assignment: CDR1 MNHNY and CDR2 SVGAGI (reference sequence). The CDR3 contains 15 residues. Here the CDR3 DNA reads TGTGCCAGCAGTTACGAACAGGGGTTAACCAACGTCCTGACTTTC. As protein: CASSYEQGLTNVLTF.

The chain carries TRBV10-3 and TRBJ2-7; 7 bases line up with TRBD1. Looked up from germline, CDR1 is ENHRY and CDR2 is SYGVKD. With V trimmed by 7 bases and J by 2 bases, 8 bases remained unmatched. This CDR3 contains 14 residues. This CDR3 is CAIKDRDSAYEQYF. In nucleotides, the CDR3 is TGTGCCATCAAAGACCGGGACAGTGCCTACGAGCAGTACTTC.

The genes are TRBV18 and TRBJ1-2; TRBD1 matches 11 bases. Losses at the gene ends were 2 bases for V and 7 bases for J; bases not matched to a gene: 3. CDR3 size: 14 residues. CDR1 is KGHSH, CDR2 LQKENI, per germline. CDR3 region: CASSPGTGGVGYTF. The CDR3 coding sequence is TGTGCCAGCTCACCAGGGACAGGGGGAGTTGGCTACACCTTC.

CDR3 in amino acids: CASSSGPSTYNEQFF. Here the CDR3 DNA reads TGTGCCAGCAGTAGCGGCCCCAGCACCTACAATGAGCAGTTCTTC. This sequence joins TRBV28 and TRBJ2-1; tentative D call: TRBD2 (5 bases). The CDR3 is made up of 15 amino acids. Germline lookup yields CDR1 MDHEN and CDR2 SYDVKM. Trimming took 5 bases from V and 2 from J, leaving 13 bases between them.

The chain combines TRBV2 with TRBJ2-3; 9 bases map to TRBD1. Germline trimming cut 6 bases from V and 1 base from J; bases unmatched to any gene: 8. Germline lookup yields CDR1 SNHLY and CDR2 FYNNEI. The length of the CDR3 is 16 residues. CDR3 nucleotides: TGTGCCAGCAGGGTCGGACAGGGGCCAGGCACAGATACGCAGTATTTT. Translated: CASRVGQGPGTDTQYF.

CDR3 sequence (DNA): TGTGCCAGCAGCCCCGGGACAGGGATTGGGAACATTGGCGAGCAGTACTTC. This gives the protein CASSPGTGIGNIGEQYF. This chain connects TRBV5-4 to TRBJ2-5; 9 nucleotides line up with TRBD1. The DNA end favors TRBJ2-7, so the J call may be wrong. The V gene's germline CDR1 is SGHNT and CDR2 YYREEE (reference sequence). The CDR3 has 17 residues.

The rearrangement joins TRBV5-1 to TRBJ1-2; D remains ambiguous. V lost 0 bases and J lost 6, with 6 bases in between. CDR1 is SGHRS, CDR2 YFSETQ, per germline. The CDR3 is 12 residues long. The CDR3 DNA is TGCGCCAGCAGCTTGGGTCCAGATGGCTACACCTTC. Its translation: CASSLGPDGYTF.

V is TRBV9 and J is TRBJ2-1; tentatively, D is TRBD1 (6 bases). Per germline, CDR1 SGDLS and CDR2 YYNGEE. Trimming removed 0 bases at V and 2 bases at J, with 9 bases between. The CDR3 sequence is 15 residues long. CDR3 region: CASSVVGGTYNEQFF. CDR3 sequence (DNA): TGTGCCAGCAGCGTAGTTGGGGGCACCTACAATGAGCAGTTCTTC.

V is TRBV7-7 and J is TRBJ2-2; perhaps TRBD2 as D (5 bases). Germline V gene sequence: CDR1 SSHAT, CDR2 FNYEAQ (reference sequence). Trimming took off 4 bases at V and 5 bases at J, with 8 bases between the two ends. The CDR3 spans 13 residues. The CDR3 is CASSSSGTGELFF. The CDR3 DNA reads TGTGCCAGCAGCTCATCGGGGACCGGGGAGCTGTTTTTT.

The rearrangement links TRBV19 to TRBJ2-3, with 9 bases matching TRBD1. CDR1 is LNHDA and CDR2 is SQIVND in the germline V gene (reference sequence). V was clipped by 6 bases and J by 5 bases; unmatched bases: 3. The CDR3 has 13 residues. The CDR3 sequence: CASRQGARDTQYF. The DNA for the CDR3 is TGTGCCAGTAGACAGGGGGCCAGAGATACGCAGTATTTT.

For the CDR3, the DNA is TGTGCCAGCAGCTTCGGACTAGCGGGGGCCAACAATGAGCAGTTCTTC. Its protein product is CASSFGLAGANNEQFF. The chain couples TRBV7-7 to TRBJ2-1, with 13 bases fitting TRBD2. The CDR3 has 16 residues. The germline gives CDR1 SSHAT, CDR2 FNYEAQ (reference sequence). With 3 bases clipped from V and 5 bases from J, the junction kept 4 bases outside the gene matches.

The V call is TRBV13, the J call TRBJ1-1, with D perhaps TRBD1 (6 bases). Germline values: CDR1 PRHDT, CDR2 FYEKMQ (reference sequence). The CDR3 is made up of 16 amino acids. Trimming took off 5 bases at V and 0 bases at J, with 16 bases between the two ends. This chain's CDR3 is CASSRYEGVLNTEAFF. The CDR3 region has the DNA TGTGCCAGCAGCCGATATGAGGGGGTTTTGAACACTGAAGCTTTCTTT. The full variable domain, completed using reference TRBV13 and TRBJ1-1, is AAGVIQSPRHLIKEKRETATLKCYPIPRHDTVYWYQQGPGQDPQFLISFYEKMQSDKGSIPDRFSAQQFSDYHSELNMSSLELGDSALYFCASSRYEGVLNTEAFFGQGTRLTVV.

The chain combines TRBV6-5 with TRBJ2-7; 7 bases align to TRBD2. With V trimmed by 5 bases and J by 2 bases, 9 bases remained unmatched. Germline lookup yields CDR1 MNHEY and CDR2 SVGAGI. CDR3 length equals 15 residues. This CDR3 is CASSTGLRLTYEQYF. DNA of the CDR3: TGTGCCAGCAGTACGGGACTACGGCTGACCTACGAGCAGTACTTC.

The rearrangement uses TRBV28 and TRBJ1-1; TRBD1 matches 10 bases. The length of the CDR3 is 15 residues. V dropped 3 bases and J dropped 5; count of bases not matched to a gene: 6. CDR1 and CDR2 (germline): MDHEN, SYDVKM. The CDR3 region has the DNA TGTGCCAGCAGTTTCAGACAGGGGGCGTGGACTGAAGCTTTCTTT. Its protein is CASSFRQGAWTEAFF. The variable domain in full, completed from reference TRBV28 and TRBJ1-1, reads DVKVTQSSRYLVKRTGEKVFLECVQDMDHENMFWYRQDPGLGLRLIYFSYDVKMKEKGDIPEGYSVSREKKERFSLILESASTNQTSMYLCASSFRQGAWTEAFFGQGTRLTVV.

The rearrangement uses TRBV18 and TRBJ2-5; TRBD2 matches at 11 bases. The germline V gene has CDR1 KGHSH and CDR2 LQKENI. CDR3 length: 17 residues. The ends lost 1 base at V and 2 bases at J; junction bases unmatched: 6. The CDR3 nucleotides read TGTGCCAGCTCACCACTAGCGGGAGGGCCTAAACAAGAGACCCAGTACTTC. Its translation: CASSPLAGGPKQETQYF.

The chain carries TRBV5-1 and TRBJ2-1, with 7 positions matching TRBD2. The CDR3 contains 13 residues. CDR1 is SGHRS and CDR2 is YFSETQ in the germline V gene. Trimming took 3 bases from V and 8 from J; bases not matched to a gene: 5. The CDR3 sequence is CASSWRTRDEQFF. The CDR3 coding sequence is TGCGCCAGCAGCTGGAGGACTAGAGATGAGCAGTTCTTC.